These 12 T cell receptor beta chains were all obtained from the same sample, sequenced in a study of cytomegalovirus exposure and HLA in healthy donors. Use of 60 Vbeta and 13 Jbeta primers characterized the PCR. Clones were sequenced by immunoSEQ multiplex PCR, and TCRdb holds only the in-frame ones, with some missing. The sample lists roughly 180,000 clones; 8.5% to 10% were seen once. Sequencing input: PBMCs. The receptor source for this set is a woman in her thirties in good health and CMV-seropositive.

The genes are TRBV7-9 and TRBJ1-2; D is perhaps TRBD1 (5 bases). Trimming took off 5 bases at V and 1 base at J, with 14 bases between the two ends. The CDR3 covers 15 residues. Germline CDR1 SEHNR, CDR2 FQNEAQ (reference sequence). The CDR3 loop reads CASSRRGSGNYGYTF. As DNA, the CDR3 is TGTGCCAGCAGCCGGAGGGGTTCGGGTAACTATGGCTACACCTTC.

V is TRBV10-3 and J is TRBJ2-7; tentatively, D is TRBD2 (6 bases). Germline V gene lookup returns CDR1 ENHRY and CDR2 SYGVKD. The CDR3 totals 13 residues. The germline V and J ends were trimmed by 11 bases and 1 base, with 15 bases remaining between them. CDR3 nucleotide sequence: TGTGCCGCCTCAACTAGCCATTCCTACGAGCAGTACTTC. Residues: CAASTSHSYEQYF.

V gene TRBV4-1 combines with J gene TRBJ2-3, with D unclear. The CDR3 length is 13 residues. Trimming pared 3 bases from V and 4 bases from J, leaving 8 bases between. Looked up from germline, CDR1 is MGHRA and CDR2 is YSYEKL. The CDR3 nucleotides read TGCGCCAGCAGCCAGGCAATCTCAGATACGCAGTATTTT. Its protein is CASSQAISDTQYF.

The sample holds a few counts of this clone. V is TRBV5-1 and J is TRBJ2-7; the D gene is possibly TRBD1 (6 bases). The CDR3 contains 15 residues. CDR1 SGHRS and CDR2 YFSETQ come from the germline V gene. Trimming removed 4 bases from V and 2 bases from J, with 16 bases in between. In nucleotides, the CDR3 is TGCGCCAGCAGCATAACAGGGTTGCGGACCTACGAGCAGTACTTC. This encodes CASSITGLRTYEQYF.

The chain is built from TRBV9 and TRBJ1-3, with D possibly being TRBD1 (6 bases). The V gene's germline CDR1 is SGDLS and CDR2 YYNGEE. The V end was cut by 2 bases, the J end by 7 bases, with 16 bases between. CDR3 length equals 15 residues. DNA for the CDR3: TGTGCCAGCAGCGTCACAGGGTATAACCAGAACACCATATATTTT. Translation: CASSVTGYNQNTIYF. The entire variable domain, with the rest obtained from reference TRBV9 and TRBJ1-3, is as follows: DSGVTQTPKHLITATGQRVTLRCSPRSGDLSVYWYQQSLDQGLQFLIQYYNGEERAKGNILERFSAQQFPDLHSELNLSSLELGDSALYFCASSVTGYNQNTIYFGEGSWLTVV.

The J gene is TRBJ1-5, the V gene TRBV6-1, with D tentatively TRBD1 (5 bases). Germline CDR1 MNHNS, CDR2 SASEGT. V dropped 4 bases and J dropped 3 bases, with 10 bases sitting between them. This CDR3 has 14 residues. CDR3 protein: CASSGGLFNQPQHF. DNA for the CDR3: TGTGCCAGCAGTGGGGGACTTTTCAATCAGCCCCAGCATTTT.

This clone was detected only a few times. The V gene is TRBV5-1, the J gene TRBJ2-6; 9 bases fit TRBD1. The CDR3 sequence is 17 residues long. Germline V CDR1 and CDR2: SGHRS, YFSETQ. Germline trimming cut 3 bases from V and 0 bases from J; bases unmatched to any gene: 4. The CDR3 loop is CASSWDRASSGANVLTF. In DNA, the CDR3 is TGCGCCAGCAGCTGGGACAGGGCTAGCTCTGGGGCCAACGTCCTGACTTTC.

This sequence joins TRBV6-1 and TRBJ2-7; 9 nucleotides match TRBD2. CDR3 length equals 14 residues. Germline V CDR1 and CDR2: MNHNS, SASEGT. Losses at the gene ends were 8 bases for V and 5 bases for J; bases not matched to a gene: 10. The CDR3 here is CASRKGGLAHEQYF. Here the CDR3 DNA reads TGTGCCAGCCGGAAGGGGGGACTAGCCCACGAGCAGTACTTC.

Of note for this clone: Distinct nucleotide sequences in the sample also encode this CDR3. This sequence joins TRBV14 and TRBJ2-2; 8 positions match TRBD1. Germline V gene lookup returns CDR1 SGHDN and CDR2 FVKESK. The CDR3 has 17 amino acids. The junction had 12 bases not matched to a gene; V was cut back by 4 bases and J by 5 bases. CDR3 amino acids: CASSPRGRQGTTGELFF. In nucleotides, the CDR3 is TGTGCCAGCAGCCCCAGGGGGAGACAGGGGACGACCGGGGAGCTGTTTTTT. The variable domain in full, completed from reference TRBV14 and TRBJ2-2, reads EAGVTQFPSHSVIEKGQTVTLRCDPISGHDNLYWYRRVMGKEIKFLLHFVKESKQDESGMPNNRFLAERTGGTYSTLKVQPAELEDSGVYFCASSPRGRQGTTGELFFGEGSRLTVL.

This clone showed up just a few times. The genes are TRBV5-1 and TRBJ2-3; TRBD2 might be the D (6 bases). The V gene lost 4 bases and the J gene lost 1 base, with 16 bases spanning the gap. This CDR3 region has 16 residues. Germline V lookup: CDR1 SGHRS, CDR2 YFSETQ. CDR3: CASSPWRAGGTDTQYF. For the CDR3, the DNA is TGCGCCAGCAGCCCATGGAGGGCCGGGGGCACAGATACGCAGTATTTT.

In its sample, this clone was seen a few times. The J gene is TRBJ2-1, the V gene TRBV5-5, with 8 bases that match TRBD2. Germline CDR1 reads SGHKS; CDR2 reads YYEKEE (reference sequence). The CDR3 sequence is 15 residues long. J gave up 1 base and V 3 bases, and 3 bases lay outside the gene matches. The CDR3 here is CASSSREGSYNEQFF. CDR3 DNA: TGTGCCAGCAGCTCCCGGGAGGGGTCCTACAATGAGCAGTTCTTC.

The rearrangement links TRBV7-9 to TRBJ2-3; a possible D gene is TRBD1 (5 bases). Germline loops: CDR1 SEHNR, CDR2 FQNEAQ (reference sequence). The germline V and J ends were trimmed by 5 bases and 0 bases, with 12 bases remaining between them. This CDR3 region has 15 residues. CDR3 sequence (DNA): TGTGCCAGCAGCGTAGACAGAACTAGCACAGATACGCAGTATTTT. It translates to CASSVDRTSTDTQYF.